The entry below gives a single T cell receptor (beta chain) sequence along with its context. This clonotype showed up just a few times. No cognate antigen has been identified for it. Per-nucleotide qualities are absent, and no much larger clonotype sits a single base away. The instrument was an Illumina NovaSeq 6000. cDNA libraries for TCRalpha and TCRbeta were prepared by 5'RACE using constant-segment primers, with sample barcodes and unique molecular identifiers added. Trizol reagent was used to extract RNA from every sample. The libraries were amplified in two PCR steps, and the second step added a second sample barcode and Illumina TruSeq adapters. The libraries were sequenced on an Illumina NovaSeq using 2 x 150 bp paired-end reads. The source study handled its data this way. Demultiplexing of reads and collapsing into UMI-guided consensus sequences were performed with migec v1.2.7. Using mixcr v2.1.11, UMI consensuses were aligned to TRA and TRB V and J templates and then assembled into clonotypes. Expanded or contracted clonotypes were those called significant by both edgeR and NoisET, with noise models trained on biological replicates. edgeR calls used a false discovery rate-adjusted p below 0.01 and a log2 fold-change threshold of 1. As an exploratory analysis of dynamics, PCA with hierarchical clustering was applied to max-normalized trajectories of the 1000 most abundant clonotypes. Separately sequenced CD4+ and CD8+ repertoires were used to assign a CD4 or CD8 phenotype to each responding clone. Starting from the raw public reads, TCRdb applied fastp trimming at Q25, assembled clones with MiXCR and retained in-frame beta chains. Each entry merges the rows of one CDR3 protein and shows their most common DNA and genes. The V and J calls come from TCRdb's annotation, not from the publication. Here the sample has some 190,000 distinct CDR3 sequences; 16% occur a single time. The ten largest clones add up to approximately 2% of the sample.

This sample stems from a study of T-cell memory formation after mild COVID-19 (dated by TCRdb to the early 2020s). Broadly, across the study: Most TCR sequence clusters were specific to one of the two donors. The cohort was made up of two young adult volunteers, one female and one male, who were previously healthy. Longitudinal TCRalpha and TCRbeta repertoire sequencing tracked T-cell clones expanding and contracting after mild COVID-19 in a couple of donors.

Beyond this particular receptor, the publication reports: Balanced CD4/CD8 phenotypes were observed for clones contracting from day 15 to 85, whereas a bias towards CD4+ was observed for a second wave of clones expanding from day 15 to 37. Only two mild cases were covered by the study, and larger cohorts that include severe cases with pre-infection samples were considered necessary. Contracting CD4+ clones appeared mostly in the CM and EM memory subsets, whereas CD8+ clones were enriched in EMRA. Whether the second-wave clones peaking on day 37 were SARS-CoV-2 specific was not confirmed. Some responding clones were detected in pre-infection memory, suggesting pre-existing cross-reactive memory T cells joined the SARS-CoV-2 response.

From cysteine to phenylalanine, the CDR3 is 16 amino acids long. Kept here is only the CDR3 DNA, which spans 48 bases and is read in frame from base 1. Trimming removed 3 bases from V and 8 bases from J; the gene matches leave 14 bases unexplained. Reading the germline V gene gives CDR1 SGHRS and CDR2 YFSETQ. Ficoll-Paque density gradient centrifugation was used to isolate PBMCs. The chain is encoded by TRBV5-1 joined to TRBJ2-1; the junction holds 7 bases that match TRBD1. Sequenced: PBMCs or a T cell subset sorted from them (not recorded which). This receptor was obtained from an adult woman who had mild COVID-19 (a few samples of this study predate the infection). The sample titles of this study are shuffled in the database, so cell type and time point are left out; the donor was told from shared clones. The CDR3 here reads CASSWQGEAFFDEQFF. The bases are TGCGCCAGCAGCTGGCAGGGGGAAGCGTTCTTCGATGAGCAGTTCTTC.